This TCR beta chain was found in a study of T cell responses to AZD1222 COVID-19 vaccine. Findings and limits, study-wide: Donors skewed white British and female; clonal diversity was possibly underestimated. The reported proportion of spike-specific TCRs targeting unmutated variant regions was nearly half. Elevations in Spike-specific TCR breadth and depth followed administration of two AZD1222 doses.

Worth noting for this clone: Its antigen remains unknown.

V lost 6 bases and J lost 1, with 10 bases in between. This CDR3 comprises 14 residues. Germline loops: CDR1 LNHDA, CDR2 SQIVND (reference sequence). Repertoires were generated with immunoSEQ multiplex PCR, while TCRdb's copy carries only in-frame clones and drops some. In the table there are about 160,000 clones, about nine tenths of which are singletons. This receptor was identified in an adult in good health. This chain joins TRBV19 and TRBJ1-5, with D uncertain. This material consisted of peripheral blood, taken on day 0 of AZD1222 vaccination. The CDR3 loop is CASRTKGSNQPQHF. Here the CDR3 DNA reads TGTGCCAGTAGGACAAAAGGGAGCAATCAGCCCCAGCATTTT.